These 25 T cell receptor beta chains were sequenced from one sample in a study of T cell clonality in common variable immunodeficiency. Study outcomes and limitations: Reportedly, TCR beta sequences from common variable immunodeficiency showed fewer deletions and N-nucleotide insertions.

Data came from immunoSEQ multiplex PCR; TCRdb stores just in-frame clones and leaves some out. The specimen has tens of thousands of clones, none found just once. These receptors have no identified antigens. Sequencing used peripheral blood mononuclear cells. These receptors all come from a human donor with common variable immunodeficiency.

There are many counts of this clone. Sequencing ends 3 residues short of the CDR3 end; the germline J gene provides the rest. The rearrangement links TRBV6-2 or TRBV6-3 to TRBJ1-2; TRBD1 aligns across 11 bases. J was trimmed by 7 bases and V by 5 bases; bases with no gene match: 6. CDR1 is MNHEY, CDR2 SVGEGT, per germline. The CDR3 covers 14 residues. CDR3 DNA, as far as it was read: TGTGCCAGCAGTCCTGGACAGGGGGCGTCTGGC. As protein: CASSPGQGASG. The whole CDR3 protein is CASSPGQGASGYTF.

This clone came up a few times. Coverage ceases 3 residues before the CDR3 finishes, and the germline J gene fills in the end. The rearrangement uses TRBV7-3 and TRBJ2-7, with D possibly matching TRBD1 (7 bases). Trimming stripped 4 bases from V and 4 bases from J, with 14 bases between. This CDR3 has 14 residues. The germline gives CDR1 SGHTA, CDR2 FQGTGA. CDR3 loop: CASSSQGGSYEQYF. The CDR3 bases that were read are TGTGCCAGCAGCTCCCAGGGGGGCTCATACGAG.

This clone was seen many times. The CDR3 end lies 3 residues beyond the end of the read and is filled in from the germline J gene. This chain uses TRBV30 with TRBJ2-1; the D gene is possibly TRBD2 (6 bases). CDR3 size: 14 residues. The V end was cut by 5 bases, the J end by 7 bases, with 18 bases between. From germline, CDR1 is GTSNPN and CDR2 SVGIG (reference sequence). The CDR3 DNA, read in part, is TGTGCCTGGGGACTCTGGCGGGAATGGAATGAG. Translating it yields CAWGLWREWNE. The full CDR3 protein is CAWGLWREWNEQFF.

This clone was detected only a few times. Sequencing ends 3 residues short of the CDR3 end; the germline J gene provides the rest. V is TRBV2 and J is TRBJ1-2, with unresolved D. The V end lost 1 base, the J end lost 5 bases, and 14 bases lay between the germline ends. Germline V CDR1 and CDR2: SNHLY, FYNNEI. The CDR3 has 15 amino acids. The CDR3 bases that were read are TGTGCCAGCAGTGAAGTGTATTCGGTTCTTTATGGC. Translated, it gives CASSEVYSVLYG. In full, the CDR3 reads CASSEVYSVLYGYTF.

With respect to this clone: Coverage ceases 3 residues before the CDR3 finishes, and the germline J gene fills in the end. The rearrangement uses TRBV19 and TRBJ2-7; TRBD1 agrees at 8 bases. V trimming: 2 bases; J trimming: 5 bases; junction bases outside the gene matches: 5. This CDR3 is built from 14 residues. Germline lookup yields CDR1 LNHDA and CDR2 SQIVND (reference sequence). CDR3 sequence reads: CASSIIQGANEQYF. The sequenced part of the CDR3 DNA is TGTGCCAGTAGTATAATCCAGGGGGCCAACGAG.

In the case of this clone: Read coverage stops 3 residues before the CDR3 terminus; the germline J gene supplies the remainder. The J gene is TRBJ1-4, the V gene TRBV6-2 or TRBV6-3; 9 bases map to TRBD1. V dropped 5 bases and J dropped 6; count of bases not matched to a gene: 7. This CDR3 is 15 amino acids long. Germline V lookup: CDR1 MNHEY, CDR2 SVGEGT. CDR3 bases read: TGTGCCAGCAGTGCAGCCGGGACAGGGCATGAAAAA. Encoded protein: CASSAAGTGHEK. The full CDR3 reads CASSAAGTGHEKLFF.

This clone appeared many times. The read terminates 3 residues ahead of where the CDR3 ends, so the germline J gene completes it. V and J are TRBV18 and TRBJ2-5, with D perhaps matching TRBD2 (5 bases). CDR1 KGHSH and CDR2 LQKENI come from the germline V gene. CDR3 length equals 15 residues. V shed 2 bases and J shed 7 bases, with 17 bases lying between them. CDR3 DNA (partial): TGTGCCAGCTCACCAGGATCTAGCCCATCGGGGACC. It is translated as CASSPGSSPSGT. The entire CDR3 sequence reads CASSPGSSPSGTQYF.

On this clone: The read is 3 residues too short to cover the CDR3 end, so that end is filled in from the germline J gene. The chain carries TRBV6-2 or TRBV6-3 and TRBJ2-1; D may be TRBD2 (5 bases). The CDR3 spans 15 residues. Germline V lookup: CDR1 MNHEY, CDR2 SVGEGT. V was trimmed by 0 bases and J by 0 bases, leaving 6 bases between them. The CDR3 DNA, read in part, is TGTGCCAGCAGTTACTCCGGGGTCTCCTACAATGAG. It specifies CASSYSGVSYNE. The CDR3 in its entirety is CASSYSGVSYNEQFF.

The part of the CDR3 DNA that was read is TGTGCCAGCAGTGGGACTATTGGGGTCACCGGGGAG. Protein sequence: CASSGTIGVTGE. The CDR3 as a whole reads CASSGTIGVTGELFF. J is TRBJ2-2 and V is TRBV6-2 or TRBV6-3; TRBD2 matches 7 bases. The sequenced fragment ends 3 residues before the CDR3 boundary, so the rest is inferred from the germline J gene. CDR3 length: 15 residues. Germline trimming cut 5 bases from V and 4 bases from J; bases unmatched to any gene: 7. Germline V gene data show CDR1 as MNHEY and CDR2 as SVGEGT.

This clone was seen repeatedly, ten times or more. The read stops 3 residues short of the end of the CDR3; the missing end is completed from the germline J gene. The chain uses TRBV7-3 and TRBJ2-1; 16 bases align to TRBD2. CDR3 length: 16 amino acids. The trim removed 4 bases at V and 6 bases at J, leaving 3 bases unmatched. CDR1 is SGHTA, CDR2 FQGTGA, per germline. Incomplete CDR3 DNA: TGTGCCAGCAGCTCTGGGACTAGCGGGAGGGTCAATGAG. This encodes CASSSGTSGRVNE. The full CDR3 protein reads CASSSGTSGRVNEQFF.

This clone occurred a few times. The CDR3 end falls 3 residues outside the read, so it is completed with the germline J gene. The chain combines TRBV7-9 with TRBJ2-7; D is uncertain. The CDR3 is 14 amino acids. Trimming removed 7 bases at V and 3 bases at J, with 16 bases between. From germline, CDR1 is SEHNR and CDR2 FQNEAQ (reference sequence). Partial CDR3 DNA: TGTGCCAGCACCTCACGGTCTAACCACTACGAG. It yields the protein CASTSRSNHYE. The full CDR3 is CASTSRSNHYEQYF. Complete variable domain (other parts from reference TRBV7-9 and TRBJ2-7): DTGVSQNPRHKITKRGQNVTFRCDPISEHNRLYWYRQTLGQGPEFLTYFQNEAQLEKSRLLSDRFSAERPKGSFSTLEIQRTEQGDSAMYLCASTSRSNHYEQYFGPGTRLTVT.

This clone was recorded a few times. The CDR3 end falls 3 residues outside the read, so it is completed with the germline J gene. The rearrangement links TRBV20-1 to TRBJ2-7; tentative D call: TRBD1 (7 bases). The CDR3 is 14 amino acids. Trimming removed 5 bases from V and 4 bases from J, with 18 bases in between. Germline assignment: CDR1 DFQATT and CDR2 SNEGSKA (reference sequence). This CDR3 reads CSALPRGVGYEQYF. CDR3 DNA (partial): TGCAGTGCTCTCCCCAGGGGGGTTGGGTACGAG.

Comments on this clone: The read terminates 3 residues before the CDR3 end, so the remaining end is supplied by the germline J gene. The chain carries TRBV19 and TRBJ2-2; TRBD1 aligns across 7 bases. CDR3 length: 15 amino acids. CDR1 is LNHDA, CDR2 SQIVND, per germline (reference sequence). The trim removed 4 bases at V and 9 bases at J, leaving 11 bases unmatched. CDR3 sequence: CASSTVPGQFRELFF. The DNA read from the CDR3 is TGTGCCAGTAGTACCGTCCCGGGACAGTTCCGGGAG.

This clone was counted at least ten times. The read ends 3 residues shy of where the CDR3 ends; the end is completed using the germline J gene. The chain is built from TRBV7-6 and TRBJ2-7; 8 bases are a match to TRBD1. Germline V lookup: CDR1 SGHVS, CDR2 FNYEAQ. J was trimmed by 2 bases and V by 5 bases; bases with no gene match: 8. This CDR3 has 15 residues. This chain's CDR3 is CASSPGTGATYEQYF. The covered CDR3 bases are TGTGCCAGCAGCCCAGGGACAGGAGCAACCTACGAG.

In this sample, this clone turned up many times. Mismatch with germline at one junction end may stem from a read error. The missing CDR3 end, 3 residues past where the read stops, is filled in from the germline J gene. The rearrangement joins TRBV4-2 to TRBJ2-3; 9 bases align to TRBD2. The CDR3 is 16 amino acids. Per germline, CDR1 LGHNA and CDR2 YNFKEQ. CDR3 bases read: TGCGCCAGCAGCCAAGATCCAGCGGGAGGCAAAGATACG. It encodes CASSQDPAGGKDT. The whole CDR3 sequence is CASSQDPAGGKDTQYF.

As to this clone: The missing CDR3 end, 3 residues past where the read stops, is filled in from the germline J gene. V and J are TRBV7-9 and TRBJ2-1; D uncertain. Germline CDR1 is SEHNR and CDR2 is FQNEAQ (reference sequence). V lost 5 bases to trimming and J lost 1 base, with 6 bases between them. This CDR3 is built from 13 residues. The CDR3 spells CASSLQSYNEQFF. The CDR3 bases that were read are TGTGCCAGCAGCCTACAGTCCTACAATGAG.

On this clone itself: The CDR3 extends 3 residues past the end of the read, so its final part is completed from the germline J gene. The rearrangement joins TRBV6-2 or TRBV6-3 to TRBJ1-5; tentatively, D is TRBD1 (5 bases). Germline loops: CDR1 MNHEY, CDR2 SVGEGT. This CDR3 spans 15 amino acids. Trimming stripped 2 bases from V and 3 bases from J, with 11 bases between. CDR3 region: CASSYPGHFNQPQHF. The CDR3 bases that were read are TGTGCCAGCAGTTACCCTGGACACTTCAATCAGCCC.

By sample share, this clone is medium-sized. The read stops 3 residues short of the end of the CDR3; the missing end is completed from the germline J gene. The chain has TRBV29-1 and TRBJ1-1; 8 bases map to TRBD1. This CDR3 is built from 12 residues. CDR1 and CDR2 from the germline V gene are SQVTM and ANQGSEA. The J segment lost 4 bases and the V segment lost 6 bases, leaving 4 bases of the junction unmatched. The covered CDR3 bases are TGCAGCGTAGGACAGGGAGGCACTGAA. Protein sequence: CSVGQGGTE. Given in full, the CDR3 is CSVGQGGTEAFF.

With regard to this clone: The observed sequence ends 3 residues before the CDR3 terminus, with the missing tail filled in from the germline J gene. This chain links TRBV18 with TRBJ1-4; TRBD1 aligns across 9 bases. The junction had 6 bases not matched to a gene; V was cut back by 10 bases and J by 6 bases. CDR1 KGHSH and CDR2 LQKENI come from the germline V gene. This CDR3 has 13 amino acids. CDR3 residues: CATLRTGDEKLFF. The covered CDR3 bases are TGTGCCACTCTCAGGACAGGGGATGAAAAA. The full variable domain, completed using reference TRBV18 and TRBJ1-4, is NAGVMQNPRHLVRRRGQEARLRCSPMKGHSHVYWYRQLPEEGLKFMVYLQKENIIDESGMPKERFSAEFPKEGPSILRIQQVVRGDSAAYFCATLRTGDEKLFFGSGTQLSVL.

This clone was observed a few times. CDR3 bases read: TGTGCCAGCAGCTTAGGACAGTTCTATGGC. Amino acids: CASSLGQFYG. The entire CDR3 reads CASSLGQFYGYTF. The gene calls are TRBV7-9 and TRBJ1-2; D might be TRBD1 (5 bases). Sequencing ends 3 residues short of the CDR3 end; the germline J gene provides the rest. From germline, CDR1 is SEHNR and CDR2 FQNEAQ (reference sequence). There are 13 residues in the CDR3. V lost 1 base, J lost 4 bases, and 7 bases lay in between.

This clone was recorded at least ten times. The read finishes 3 residues shy of the CDR3 end, and the germline J gene is used to complete it. The V call is TRBV11-2, the J call TRBJ1-1; D is unclear. Germline assignment: CDR1 SGHAT and CDR2 FQNNGV. The CDR3 has 14 amino acids. CDR3 residues: CASSLDRELSQAFF. The DNA read from the CDR3 is TGTGCCAGCAGCTTAGATCGAGAACTCTCCCAA.

There are a few counts of this clone. The read ends 3 residues shy of where the CDR3 ends; the end is completed using the germline J gene. The chain is built from TRBV19 and TRBJ1-2, with D possibly matching TRBD1 (6 bases). The CDR3 consists of 12 residues. Germline loops: CDR1 LNHDA, CDR2 SQIVND (reference sequence). CDR3 DNA, as far as it was read: TGTGCCAGTAGTATCCGGACAGCGGGC. This codes for CASSIRTAG. The whole CDR3 protein reads CASSIRTAGYTF.

This clone has ten or more counts. Sequencing ends 3 residues short of the CDR3 end; the germline J gene provides the rest. The V gene is TRBV20-1, the J gene TRBJ2-5, with 7 positions matching TRBD1. The CDR3 contains 13 residues. CDR1 DFQATT and CDR2 SNEGSKA come from the germline V gene (reference sequence). Losses at the gene ends were 6 bases for V and 4 bases for J; bases not matched to a gene: 8. Partial CDR3 DNA: TGCAGTGCCCTTCTAGGGGGCCGAGAGACC. Amino acids: CSALLGGRET. The CDR3 as a whole reads CSALLGGRETQYF.

Points on this clone: The read ends 3 residues before the CDR3 terminus; that terminus is restored from the germline J gene. This chain links TRBV7-3 with TRBJ2-2, with TRBD2 as a possible D gene (6 bases). The CDR3 is 16 amino acids. CDR1 and CDR2 from the germline V gene are SGHTA and FQGTGA. V lost 5 bases and J 4 bases, leaving 17 bases between the germline ends. CDR3: CASSPRGSGATGELFF. CDR3 DNA, as far as it was read: TGTGCCAGCAGCCCCCGGGGTAGCGGAGCCACCGGGGAG.

The table lists this clone with many counts. The read stops 3 residues short of the end of the CDR3; the missing end is completed from the germline J gene. The chain links TRBV18 to TRBJ2-3; no clear D. The CDR3 sequence is 13 residues long. Per the germline V gene, CDR1 is KGHSH and CDR2 is LQKENI. V was pared by 3 bases and J by 0 bases, with 4 bases between. CDR3 residues: CASSPSSTDTQYF. The part of the CDR3 DNA that was read is TGTGCCAGCTCACCTTCTAGCACAGATACG.